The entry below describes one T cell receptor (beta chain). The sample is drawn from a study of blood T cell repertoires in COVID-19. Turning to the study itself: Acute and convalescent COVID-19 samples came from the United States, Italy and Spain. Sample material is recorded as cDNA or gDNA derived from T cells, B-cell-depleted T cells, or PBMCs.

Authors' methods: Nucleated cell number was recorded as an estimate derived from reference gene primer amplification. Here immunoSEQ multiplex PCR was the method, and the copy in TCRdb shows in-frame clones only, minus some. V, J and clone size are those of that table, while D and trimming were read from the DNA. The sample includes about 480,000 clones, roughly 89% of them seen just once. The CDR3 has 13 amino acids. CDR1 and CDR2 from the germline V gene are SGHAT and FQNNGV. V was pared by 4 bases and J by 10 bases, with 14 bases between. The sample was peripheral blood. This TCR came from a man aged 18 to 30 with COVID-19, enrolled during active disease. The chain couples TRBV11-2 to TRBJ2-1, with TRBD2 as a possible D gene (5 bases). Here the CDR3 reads CASSSLVQGEQFF. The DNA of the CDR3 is TGTGCCAGCAGCTCACTAGTGCAAGGGGAGCAGTTCTTC.